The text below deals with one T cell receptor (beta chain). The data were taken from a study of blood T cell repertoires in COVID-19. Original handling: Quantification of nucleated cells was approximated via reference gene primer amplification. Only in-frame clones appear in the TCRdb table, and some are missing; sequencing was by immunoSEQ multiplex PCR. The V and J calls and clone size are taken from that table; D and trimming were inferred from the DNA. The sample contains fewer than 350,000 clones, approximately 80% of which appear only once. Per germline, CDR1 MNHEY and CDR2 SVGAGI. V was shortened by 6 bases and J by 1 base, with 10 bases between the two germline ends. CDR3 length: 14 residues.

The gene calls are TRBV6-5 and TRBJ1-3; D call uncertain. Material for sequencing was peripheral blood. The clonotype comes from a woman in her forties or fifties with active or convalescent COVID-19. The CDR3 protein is CASRTDFSGNTIYF. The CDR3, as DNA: TGTGCCAGCAGGACCGACTTTTCTGGAAACACCATATATTTT.